The 16 T cell receptor beta chains below all came from one sample that was sequenced in a study of PD-1 blockade in mismatch repair-deficient tumors. Using immunoSEQ multiplex PCR, the repertoire was profiled, and TCRdb retains in-frame clones only, with some absent. The data contain fewer than 10,000 clones, around 85% of them singletons. The sample consisted of PBMCs, taken about 46 weeks after starting pembrolizumab. Every receptor here comes from an adult with mismatch repair-deficient cancer.

The chain's CDR3 is CASSLDRGNSPLHF. Here the CDR3 DNA reads TGTGCCAGCAGCTTGGACAGGGGGAATTCACCCCTCCACTTT. This chain joins TRBV5-6 and TRBJ1-6; 8 nucleotides agree with TRBD1. Trimming removed 0 bases from V and 7 bases from J; junction bases left unmatched: 0. Germline CDR1 reads SGHDT; CDR2 reads YYEEEE. The CDR3 contains 14 residues.

The chain links TRBV19 to TRBJ2-1; TRBD2 might be the D (5 bases). The germline CDR1 and CDR2 sequences are LNHDA and SQIVND (reference sequence). The CDR3 has 16 residues. V was shortened by 7 bases and J by 0 bases, with 16 bases between the two germline ends. The CDR3: CASNLHWTLSYNEQFF. The CDR3 region has the DNA TGTGCCAGTAACCTGCATTGGACTCTCTCCTACAATGAGCAGTTCTTC.

The chain joins TRBV7-2 to TRBJ1-1; D is unresolved. The CDR3 sequence is 13 residues long. CDR1 SGHTA and CDR2 FQGNSA come from the germline V gene. Trimming cost V 5 bases and J 0 bases, with 7 bases left between them. CDR3 sequence (DNA): TGTGCCAGCAGCCCCTACTTGAACACTGAAGCTTTCTTT. Translated, it gives CASSPYLNTEAFF.

CDR3 coding DNA: TGTGCCAGCAGCTTGGCAGAGAACACTGAAGCTTTCTTT. Translating it yields CASSLAENTEAFF. The chain is built from TRBV5-6 and TRBJ1-1, with D uncertain. The CDR3 is 13 amino acids. Germline-derived CDR1 and CDR2 are SGHDT and YYEEEE. Trimming stripped 0 bases from V and 1 base from J, with 4 bases between.

The V gene is TRBV5-1, the J gene TRBJ1-5; no firm D call. CDR1 and CDR2 (germline): SGHRS, YFSETQ. This CDR3 is 14 amino acids long. The V end was cut by 0 bases, the J end by 11 bases, with 15 bases between. This CDR3 is CASSLDDISLAQHF. In nucleotides, the CDR3 is TGCGCCAGCAGCTTGGATGATATCTCACTAGCCCAGCATTTT.

This rearrangement joins TRBV19 to TRBJ2-6; 7 bases agree with TRBD1. Trimming at V came to 8 bases and at J to 4 bases, leaving 14 bases not matched to a gene. The germline V gene has CDR1 LNHDA and CDR2 SQIVND (reference sequence). This CDR3 has 17 amino acids. CDR3 nucleotides: TGTGCCAGTCGTACGACAGGGTTAAGGCCGGGGGCCAACGTCCTGACTTTC. Protein product: CASRTTGLRPGANVLTF.

The chain couples TRBV2 to TRBJ2-7, with D perhaps TRBD2 (6 bases). V gave up 10 bases and J gave up 0 bases, with 16 bases separating them. Germline lookup yields CDR1 SNHLY and CDR2 FYNNEI. This CDR3 is built from 14 residues. CDR3 amino acids: CATSAWRSSYEQYF. The CDR3 nucleotides are TGTGCCACTAGCGCCTGGAGGAGCTCCTACGAGCAGTACTTC.

This sequence joins TRBV7-2 and TRBJ1-2, with D possibly being TRBD1 (6 bases). The CDR3 sequence is 12 residues long. The ends were cut back, 6 bases at V and 5 bases at J, with 10 bases in the middle. Germline lookup yields CDR1 SGHTA and CDR2 FQGNSA. This CDR3 reads CASSNRDYGYTF. CDR3 coding DNA: TGTGCCAGCAGTAACAGGGATTATGGCTACACCTTC.

The chain combines TRBV21-1 with TRBJ2-3; no check of the table's D call, TRBD2, against the DNA was made. TRBV21-1 is listed as a pseudogene. The CDR3 extends over 16 amino acids. CDR3 residues: CASSKVERELADTQYF. CDR3 DNA sequence: TGTGCCAGCAGCAAAGTAGAGCGGGAGTTAGCAGATACGCAGTATTTT.

The CDR3 coding sequence is TGTGCCAGCAGCGTTAGTCGTACCGGGATCGGGGCTGAAGCTTTCTTT. Translation gives CASSVSRTGIGAEAFF. The V gene is TRBV9, the J gene TRBJ1-1; D remains ambiguous. The V end lost 2 bases, the J end lost 6 bases, and 20 bases lay between the germline ends. This CDR3 region has 16 residues. Germline loops: CDR1 SGDLS, CDR2 YYNGEE.

The CDR3 sequence is CASALRTGSINEQFF. CDR3 DNA sequence: TGTGCCAGCGCGCTGAGGACAGGGAGTATCAATGAGCAGTTCTTC. This sequence joins TRBV2 and TRBJ2-1; 8 bases are a match to TRBD1. J was trimmed by 6 bases and V by 8 bases; bases with no gene match: 12. The CDR3 has 15 residues. Per the germline V gene, CDR1 is SNHLY and CDR2 is FYNNEI.

Sample share makes this clone medium-sized. The genes are TRBV9 and TRBJ2-7; 11 positions agree with TRBD2. CDR3 length: 16 residues. V was clipped by 2 bases and J by 4 bases; unmatched bases: 8. Germline CDR1 reads SGDLS; CDR2 reads YYNGEE. This CDR3 is CASSVLPTSGSYEQYF. The CDR3 DNA follows: TGTGCCAGCAGCGTTCTCCCCACTAGCGGGAGTTACGAGCAGTACTTC.

The chain is built from TRBV27 and TRBJ2-1, with 10 bases that match TRBD1. CDR1 MNHEY and CDR2 SMNVEV come from the germline V gene (reference sequence). V was clipped by 6 bases and J by 8 bases; unmatched bases: 13. The CDR3 loop spans 16 amino acids. DNA for the CDR3: TGTGCCAGCAGGTTAAGCAGGGGACAGGGGTACGATGAGCAGTTCTTC. This codes for CASRLSRGQGYDEQFF.

This clone was seen a single time. CDR3 sequence (DNA): TGCGCCAGCAGCTTAGGGGACACTGGAAACACCATATATTTT. This codes for CASSLGDTGNTIYF. The rearrangement links TRBV5-1 to TRBJ1-3; D perhaps matches TRBD1 (6 bases). With 2 bases removed from V and 2 bases from J, the gap between germline ends came to 8 bases. Germline V gives CDR1 SGHRS, CDR2 YFSETQ. This CDR3 comprises 14 residues.

The rearrangement links TRBV7-9 to TRBJ2-7; 10 bases map to TRBD1. The CDR3 loop spans 15 amino acids. From germline, CDR1 is SEHNR and CDR2 FQNEAQ (reference sequence). The trim removed 1 base at V and 1 base at J, leaving 1 base unmatched. The CDR3 DNA follows: TGTGCCAGCAGCTTAGGGGACAGGGGTTCCTACGAGCAGTACTTC. Protein sequence: CASSLGDRGSYEQYF. The variable domain in full, with the rest retrieved from reference TRBV7-9 and TRBJ2-7, is DTGVSQNPRHKITKRGQNVTFRCDPISEHNRLYWYRQTLGQGPEFLTYFQNEAQLEKSRLLSDRFSAERPKGSFSTLEIQRTEQGDSAMYLCASSLGDRGSYEQYFGPGTRLTVT.

The chain uses TRBV7-2 and TRBJ2-1, with 8 bases matching TRBD2. Per germline, CDR1 SGHTA and CDR2 FQGNSA. The V and J ends lost 4 bases and 0 bases, in that order; junction bases with no gene match: 5. This CDR3 spans 16 amino acids. CDR3: CASSSLAGSSYNEQFF. The DNA for the CDR3 is TGTGCCAGCAGCTCTTTAGCGGGGAGCTCCTACAATGAGCAGTTCTTC.